This T cell receptor beta chain was sequenced for a study of cytomegalovirus exposure and HLA in healthy donors. Study-level results: Association with HLA alleles at 0.05 false discovery rate was found for around 15,000 TCR beta sequences in a later analysis. According to reports, the classifier identified cytomegalovirus status with high specificity and sensitivity.

The primer mix had 60 Vbeta and 13 Jbeta primers. Only in-frame clones appear in the TCRdb table, and some are missing; sequencing was by immunoSEQ multiplex PCR. The sample has around 150,000 clones, roughly 79% seen once. Losses at the gene ends were 10 bases for V and 3 bases for J; bases not matched to a gene: 7. The germline V gene has CDR1 MDHEN and CDR2 SYDVKM. This CDR3 has 16 residues. As for this clone: Its antigen is undetermined.

Sequencing was done on a sample of PBMCs. The gene calls are TRBV28 and TRBJ2-2; 14 positions match TRBD2. The source is a man aged 50 or older in good health and CMV-seropositive. CDR3 DNA sequence: TGTGCCACCCTGACTAGCGGGGGGGCGGACACCGGGGAGCTGTTTTTT. Its translation: CATLTSGGADTGELFF.